This record looks at one T cell receptor (beta chain) sequence and its context. This clonotype has ten or more counts. Its antigen remains undetermined. The sample holds no much larger clone one base away, and base qualities are not on file. V is trimmed back by 6 bases and J by 0 bases, and the junction contains 8 bases that no gene match accounts for. The CDR3 measures 14 amino acids from cysteine to phenylalanine. Kept here is only the CDR3 DNA, which spans 42 bases and is read in frame from base 1. In the germline V gene (reference sequence), CDR1 corresponds to DFQATT and CDR2 to SNEGSKA. The sample comes from a study of naive and memory T cell subsets (TCRdb year 2017). Regarding the research as a whole: An open-source, UMI-based TCR alpha and beta sequencing pipeline was applied to sorted naive and memory peripheral blood T cell subsets. RNA was DNase-treated and reverse transcribed with TCR constant-region primers, mostly using SuperScript III. IgG serology results and the functional CMV T cell responses were in complete agreement. The study at large found these results: TCR abundance followed a power law whose exponent differed between naive and memory subsets but was consistent across the three individuals. A clonotype was defined as a single alpha or beta chain sequence rather than as a paired alpha/beta receptor. After error correction, only a single occurrence was seen for over 85% of naive TCR sequences, so much steeper abundance distributions were produced than in memory subsets. A few larger clonotypes were found in naive repertoires, especially CD8, and these larger clonotypes were possibly memory cells re-expressing CD45RA. The repertoire findings for the naive and memory subsets could not be validated against a ground truth, as none was available. RNA-based TCR counts may be affected by expression changes linked to T cell activation and differentiation. In both CD4 and CD8 cells, a rise in Gini index and a fall in Shannon and inverse Simpson diversity were observed from naive through CM, EM and EMRA.

Libraries were built with UMI-ligation and nested PCR. An equimolar mix of two oligonucleotides covering both TRBC1 and TRBC2 was used as the beta constant-region primer. A single-stranded oligonucleotide bearing the SP2 primer plus a 12-nucleotide UMI was ligated onto the 3' end of the cDNA by T4 RNA ligase 1. The ligated cDNA went through four rounds of PCR with nested alpha and beta constant-region primers together with the SP2 primer. Incubation of the ligation reaction lasted about 19-24 hours at 16 degrees C. To avoid over-amplification, PCR2 was usually performed as a SYBR Green qPCR and halted once a predetermined threshold was reached. Apart from the first purification, every purification step used Agencourt AMPure XP magnetic beads. Library amounts were measured by Qubit and library quality was assessed on a TapeStation, where the main peak was expected at around 650 bp. Pooled libraries were sequenced on an Illumina MiSeq with v2 2x251 paired-end kits, typically giving roughly 0.95-2.1 million reads per sample. Each sample's library went into the pool at around 4 nM, and roughly 5-7.5% PhiX was added to help with cluster recognition. Turning to the authors' computational methods: V and J genes were assigned to Demultiplexor-processed FASTQ reads by Decombinator through tag matching, with a single base-pair mismatch being allowed. UMIs were used by Collapsinator to correct both sequencing errors and frequency errors arising from PCR heterogeneity. TCRs were translated and CDR3s were extracted from the conserved cysteine to the FGXG phenylalanine by CDR3Translator, with non-productive sequences being flagged. Gini, Shannon entropy and inverse Simpson indices were calculated on repertoires that had been subsampled to equal numbers of UMI-defined TCRs. Clonotype abundance distributions were fitted to a power law by maximum likelihood within the linear range. When run on a single naive CD8 sample, MIGEC and the pipeline yielded similar UMI counts, similar unique TCR numbers and similar clonal distributions. In one analysis, naive TCRs also found in any memory subset of the same donor were removed from the naive repertoire. The repertoires were searched for approximately 7,000 CMV-associated CDR3 sequences that had been compiled from VDJdb and a published dataset. In-frame beta chains were kept once TCRdb had trimmed the public reads at Q25 with fastp and called clones with MiXCR. All rows with the same CDR3 protein become a single entry with the most common DNA and genes. The V and J calls reflect TCRdb's pipeline rather than the authors' work. This sample holds some 150,000 distinct CDR3 sequences; about a sixth were observed only once. The top ten constitute roughly 0.14% of the sample.

TCR alpha and beta chain libraries were amplified separately from the second PCR step onward. The CMV status of each donor was determined by measuring IFNgamma production from CD4+ T cells after fresh PBMCs had been stimulated overnight with CMV viral lysate. CD4 T cells were positively selected using Miltenyi beads, after which CD8 T cells were positively selected from the CD4-negative fraction. After staining for CD3, CD4, CD8, CD45RA, CD27 and a live/dead dye, cells were sorted on a BD Aria II into four subsets based on CD45RA and CD27. Blood was obtained from a few healthy volunteers, and the blood from each volunteer was fractionated into CD4 and CD8 T cells and subsequently into four differentiation subsets. About 120 ml of peripheral blood was taken from each donor, and PBMC were separated by density-gradient centrifugation on Ficoll-Paque PLUS. Sorted cells were lysed in RLT buffer, after which RNA was extracted using a Qiagen RNeasy kit and stored at -80 degrees C.

Sequenced material: naive CD4+ T cells from blood. According to the study, the label for this sample's cell subset or site signals: naive T cells, CD45RA high CD27+. The receptor comes from a human donor in good health. This receptor chain uses TRBV20-1 and TRBJ2-7; 7 junctional bases match TRBD2. CDR3 protein: CSAPAAGDSYEQYF. The DNA is TGCAGTGCACCCGCGGCGGGGGACTCCTACGAGCAGTACTTC.